The T cell receptor beta chain under discussion was sequenced for a study of regulatory and conventional T cells in RAG deficiency. The study's findings and limits: Shorter CDR3s in all patient subsets; >75% Treg-Tconv overlap in Omenn.

Clones were sequenced by immunoSEQ multiplex PCR, and TCRdb holds only the in-frame ones, with some missing. The sample gives 7,000 to 8,500 clones, under 95% of which show up once; over 1.2% is in the top ten. Genomic DNA came from blood regulatory T cells gated CD4+ CD25-high CD127-low. Germline CDR1 reads LNHDA; CDR2 reads SQIVND (reference sequence). There are 16 residues in the CDR3. A word on this clone: Its antigen is currently unknown.

The sample was also linked to a second study, of regulatory T cells. This second study notes: The primer mix had 52 TRBV and 13 TRBJ primers.

The sample was CD127- CD25+ CD4+ Tregs sorted from blood. The TCR originated in a human donor in good health. The chain carries TRBV19 and TRBJ2-5; weak D call: TRBD1 (6 bases). Near its end, the DNA agrees better with TRBJ2-7, so the J call may be wrong. CDR3 sequence: CASKDQGTSEFDEQYF. The CDR3 DNA reads TGTGCCAGTAAAGATCAGGGGACCTCCGAGTTCGACGAGCAGTACTTC.